This T cell receptor beta chain was captured by sequencing in a study of tumor-infiltrating lymphocytes in oesophageal squamous cell carcinoma (dated by TCRdb to 2016 to 2017). This clonotype was seen at least ten times. What this receptor recognizes is not known. One base away there is no much larger clone; base qualities are not given. Based on the germline V gene, the CDR1 and CDR2 sequences are SGHRS and YFSETQ. From the cysteine through the phenylalanine, the CDR3 covers 14 amino acids. The kept DNA is CDR3 alone, 42 bases in frame from the first base. V is trimmed back by 5 bases and J by 10 bases, and the junction contains 4 bases that no gene match accounts for. The library relied on PCR. Data came from an Illumina HiSeq 2000. TCRdb itself trimmed the public reads at Q25 with fastp, ran MiXCR and retained productive beta chains. One record per CDR3 amino acid sequence lists the most common genes and DNA. The sample table shows more than 10,000 distinct CDR3 sequences, and 50% to 65% are seen once. The biggest ten clones account for roughly 33% of the sample.

The V gene is TRBV5-1 and the J gene is TRBJ1-6, and 12 bases in between align with TRBD1. The sequence derives from a female donor with esophageal squamous cell carcinoma. Sequencing was carried out using esophageal tumor tissue. For the CDR3, the sequence is CASRGTGGWSPLHF. The nucleotide sequence reads TGCGCCAGCAGAGGGACAGGGGGCTGGTCACCCCTCCACTTT.